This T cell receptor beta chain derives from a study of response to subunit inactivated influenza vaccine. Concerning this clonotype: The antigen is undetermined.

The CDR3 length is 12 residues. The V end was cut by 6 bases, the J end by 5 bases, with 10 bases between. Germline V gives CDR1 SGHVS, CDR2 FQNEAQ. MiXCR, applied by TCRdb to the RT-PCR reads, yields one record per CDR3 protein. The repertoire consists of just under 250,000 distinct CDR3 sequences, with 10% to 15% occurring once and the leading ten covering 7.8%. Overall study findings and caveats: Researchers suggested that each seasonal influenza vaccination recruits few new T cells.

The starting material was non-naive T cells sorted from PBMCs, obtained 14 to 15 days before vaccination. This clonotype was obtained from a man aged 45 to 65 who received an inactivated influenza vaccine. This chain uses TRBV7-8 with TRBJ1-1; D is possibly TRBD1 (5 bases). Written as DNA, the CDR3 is TGTGCCAGCAGTTCGCAGGGAACTGAAGCTTTCTTT. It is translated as CASSSQGTEAFF.